This is a list of T cell receptor beta chains from one sample in a study of tumor-infiltrating lymphocytes in oesophageal squamous cell carcinoma. In TCRdb, the PCR reads were re-called with MiXCR into one record per CDR3 protein. This table holds 9,000 to 13,000 distinct CDR3 sequences, more than 55% found once. Sequencing was performed on esophageal tumor tissue. The receptors originated from a male donor with esophageal squamous cell carcinoma. The CDR3 runs from the conserved cysteine through the conserved F or W. A D gene is named only where the DNA matches it firmly. Some rows mark clone size as missing; the rest say once, few, many or name a class of expanded clone.

size,D,J,V,CDR3,DNA
few,TRBD1,TRBJ1-2,TRBV18,CASSQGQDGYTF,TGTGCCAGCTCACAAGGACAGGATGGCTACACCTTC
-,-,TRBJ2-5,TRBV12-3/TRBV12-4,CASSGETQYF,TGTGCCAGCTCGGGAGAGACCCAGTACTTC
-,TRBD1,TRBJ2-1,TRBV28,CASSGWDSSYNEQFF,TGTGCCAGCAGTGGGTGGGACAGTTCCTACAATGAGCAGTTCTTC
-,TRBD2,TRBJ2-5,TRBV7-2,CASSPGTSGSYEQYF,TGTGCCAGCAGCCCAGGGACTAGCGGGAGCTATGAGCAGTACTTC
-,TRBD1,TRBJ1-2,TRBV7-2,CASRPPGQGIGYTF,TGTGCCAGCAGACCACCGGGACAGGGGATTGGCTACACCTTC
many,TRBD2,TRBJ2-5,TRBV7-2,CASSSSGTSGPGAQYF,TGTGCCAGCAGCTCCTCCGGGACTAGCGGTCCTGGGGCCCAGTACTTC
-,TRBD1,TRBJ1-5,TRBV6-1,CASSPGQGYQPQHF,TGTGCCAGCAGTCCGGGACAGGGGTATCAGCCCCAGCATTTT
-,TRBD1,TRBJ2-5,TRBV6-1,CASSTGQGVAETQYF,TGTGCCAGCAGTACGGGACAGGGGGTTGCGGAGACCCAGTACTTC
once,-,TRBJ2-1,TRBV6-1,CASSEGGEPGPRGNEQFF,TGTGCCAGCAGTGAAGGGGGGGAGCCCGGACCAAGGGGAAATGAGCAGTTCTTC
many,-,TRBJ2-7,TRBV7-2,CASSLAVGYEQYF,TGTGCCAGCAGCTTAGCGGTAGGGTACGAGCAGTACTTC
few,TRBD2,TRBJ2-1,TRBV7-2,CASSFTSGLSSYNEQFF,TGTGCCAGCAGCTTCACTAGCGGTCTAAGCTCCTACAATGAGCAGTTCTTC
-,-,TRBJ2-2,TRBV12-5,CASGLSGELFF,TGTGCTAGTGGTTTGTCTGGGGAGCTGTTTTTT
-,-,TRBJ2-5,TRBV6-4,CASSISTGHNEQYF,TGTGCCAGCAGTATTTCGACAGGACACAATGAGCAGTACTTC
-,TRBD1,TRBJ2-1,TRBV6-1,CASSGDRGLYNEQFF,TGTGCCAGCAGTGGGGACAGGGGGCTTTACAATGAGCAGTTCTTC
-,-,TRBJ2-3,TRBV7-9,CASRSGGGDTQYF,TGTGCCAGCCGAAGCGGTGGGGGAGATACGCAGTATTTT
-,-,TRBJ2-5,TRBV7-3,CASYDSQYF,TGTGCCAGCTATGACTCCCAGTACTTC
-,-,TRBJ2-1,TRBV7-6,CASSFSGRSYNEQFF,TGTGCCAGCAGCTTTAGCGGCCGCTCCTACAATGAGCAGTTCTTC
-,-,TRBJ1-5,TRBV7-6,CASSFNGENQPQHF,TGTGCCAGCAGCTTTAATGGGGAAAATCAGCCCCAGCATTTT
-,-,TRBJ2-3,TRBV10-3,CAISRGRDTDTQYF,TGTGCCATCAGTCGAGGGCGGGACACAGATACGCAGTATTTT
-,-,TRBJ2-1,TRBV7-2,CASSLGASSGEQFF,TGTGCCAGCAGCTTAGGCGCTAGTTCCGGCGAGCAGTTCTTC
-,-,TRBJ2-1,TRBV6-1,CASSATYSNHEQFF,TGTGCCAGCAGTGCGACCTACAGTAACCATGAGCAGTTCTTC
-,TRBD2,TRBJ2-1,TRBV5-1,CASSVQGAASGRAEQFF,TGCGCCAGCAGCGTACAGGGGGCGGCTAGCGGGAGGGCCGAGCAGTTCTTC
few,TRBD2,TRBJ2-1,TRBV7-6,CASSTFRAGGLNEQFF,TGTGCCAGCAGCACATTCAGGGCGGGAGGACTCAATGAGCAGTTCTTC
-,-,TRBJ2-1,TRBV4-1,CASSQGSSSYNEQFF,TGCGCCAGCAGCCAAGGTAGCAGCTCCTACAATGAGCAGTTCTTC
few,-,TRBJ2-6,TRBV27,CASTSGTF,TGTGCCAGCACTTCCGGGACTTTC
-,TRBD2,TRBJ2-1,TRBV7-3,CASSLRDRGRTSGKYNEQFF,TGTGCCAGCAGCTTACGAGACAGGGGAAGAACTAGCGGGAAGTACAATGAGCAGTTCTTC
-,TRBD1,TRBJ1-5,TRBV7-9,CASSLASGTGRLAEQPQHF,TGTGCCAGCAGCTTAGCCTCCGGGACAGGGCGATTAGCAGAGCAGCCCCAGCATTTT
-,-,TRBJ2-5,TRBV5-4,CASSLGGPLQETQYF,TGTGCCAGCAGCTTGGGGGGTCCCCTCCAAGAGACCCAGTACTTC
-,-,TRBJ2-5,TRBV7-9,CASSLAGAAGETQYF,TGTGCCAGCAGCTTAGCGGGGGCGGCAGGGGAGACCCAGTACTTC
many,TRBD1,TRBJ2-1,TRBV27,CASRSGTGVNEQFF,TGTGCCAGCAGAAGTGGGACAGGGGTGAATGAGCAGTTCTTC
medium-sized,-,TRBJ2-5,TRBV12-3/TRBV12-4,CASSPRTAYPQTQYF,TGTGCCAGCAGCCCACGGACAGCCTATCCGCAGACCCAGTACTTC
many,-,TRBJ1-2,TRBV6-1,CASSRGGEDYGYTF,TGTGCCAGCAGTCGGGGGGGCGAAGACTATGGCTACACCTTC
-,-,TRBJ2-3,TRBV10-3,CASRAGKMTDTQYF,TGTGCCAGCAGGGCAGGGAAGATGACAGATACGCAGTATTTT
-,-,TRBJ2-4,TRBV11-2,CASSLDGGQQTKSIQYF,TGTGCCAGCAGCTTAGATGGGGGTCAGCAAACCAAAAGCATTCAGTACTTC
-,TRBD1,TRBJ2-1,TRBV7-8,CASSLRGQLLNEQFF,TGTGCCAGCAGCTTAAGGGGACAGCTTTTAAATGAGCAGTTCTTC
-,-,TRBJ1-1,TRBV7-8,CASSLGARARGTEAFF,TGTGCCAGCAGCTTAGGAGCCAGGGCCCGAGGCACTGAAGCTTTCTTT
few,-,TRBJ2-3,TRBV7-6,CASSLGGISTDTQYF,TGTGCCAGCAGCTTAGGGGGGATTAGCACAGATACGCAGTATTTT
-,-,TRBJ2-1,TRBV4-2,CASSHRDNEQFF,TGTGCCAGCAGCCATCGAGACAATGAGCAGTTCTTC
-,-,TRBJ2-1,TRBV7-8,CASSLDANNEQFF,TGTGCCAGCAGCTTAGACGCAAACAATGAGCAGTTCTTC
-,-,TRBJ2-5,TRBV27,CASFPQGPGGTQYF,TGTGCCAGCTTCCCCCAGGGCCCCGGGGGGACCCAGTACTTC
few,-,TRBJ2-3,TRBV7-9,CASSHSSGRLVRREYF,TGTGCCAGCAGTCATTCCTCAGGGCGACTTGTTCGTCGTGAGTATTTT
few,TRBD2,TRBJ2-1,TRBV7-8,CASSPKTSGSFHEQFF,TGTGCCAGCAGCCCCAAGACTAGCGGGAGCTTCCATGAGCAGTTCTTC
-,TRBD1,TRBJ2-3,TRBV7-2,CASSRDHGTGLYTQYF,TGTGCCAGCAGCAGGGACCACGGGACAGGGTTGTATACGCAGTATTTT
-,-,TRBJ2-2,TRBV7-6,CATAGGTNTGELFF,TGTGCCACTGCGGGCGGGACTAACACCGGGGAGCTGTTTTTT
many,-,TRBJ2-5,TRBV7-9,CASSAQTNAETQYF,TGTGCCAGCAGCGCCCAAACGAATGCGGAGACCCAGTACTTC
-,-,TRBJ2-2,TRBV9,CASSVAGNTGELFF,TGTGCCAGCAGCGTTGCGGGGAACACCGGGGAGCTGTTTTTT
-,TRBD1,TRBJ1-6,TRBV27,CASSSGQEAYEQYF,TGTGCCAGCAGTTCGGGACAGGAGGCCTACGAGCAGTACTTT
-,-,TRBJ2-5,TRBV7-6,CASSPVGSGGGTQYF,TGTGCCAGCAGCCCAGTAGGGTCCGGGGGCGGGACCCAGTACTTC
-,TRBD1,TRBJ1-6,TRBV12-3/TRBV12-4,CASSKDRVNSPLHF,TGTGCCAGCAGCAAAGACAGGGTGAATTCACCCCTCCACTTT
-,TRBD2,TRBJ2-1,TRBV28,CASSILAESYNEQFF,TGTGCCAGCAGTATACTAGCGGAGTCCTACAATGAGCAGTTCTTC
-,TRBD1,TRBJ2-6,TRBV5-1,CASSLSTGAGANVLTF,TGCGCCAGCAGCTTGTCTACAGGGGCCGGGGCCAACGTCCTGACTTTC
many,TRBD2,TRBJ2-1,TRBV19,CASSIVASGGYNEQFF,TGTGCCAGTAGTATCGTGGCCAGCGGGGGCTACAATGAGCAGTTCTTC
-,-,TRBJ1-6,TRBV7-9,CASSLARAFGSPLHF,TGTGCCAGCAGCTTGGCTCGCGCGTTCGGTTCACCCCTCCACTTT
-,-,TRBJ2-4,TRBV7-6,CASSLGPRLFF,TGTGCCAGCAGCTTAGGACCTCGGCTGTTCTTC
many,TRBD2,TRBJ2-2,TRBV19,CASMGLAGGWGELFF,TGTGCCAGTATGGGACTAGCGGGAGGGTGGGGGGAGCTGTTTTTT
many,-,TRBJ1-4,TRBV5-1,CASSPPGATNEKLFF,TGCGCCAGCTCACCCCCGGGGGCAACTAATGAAAAACTGTTTTTT